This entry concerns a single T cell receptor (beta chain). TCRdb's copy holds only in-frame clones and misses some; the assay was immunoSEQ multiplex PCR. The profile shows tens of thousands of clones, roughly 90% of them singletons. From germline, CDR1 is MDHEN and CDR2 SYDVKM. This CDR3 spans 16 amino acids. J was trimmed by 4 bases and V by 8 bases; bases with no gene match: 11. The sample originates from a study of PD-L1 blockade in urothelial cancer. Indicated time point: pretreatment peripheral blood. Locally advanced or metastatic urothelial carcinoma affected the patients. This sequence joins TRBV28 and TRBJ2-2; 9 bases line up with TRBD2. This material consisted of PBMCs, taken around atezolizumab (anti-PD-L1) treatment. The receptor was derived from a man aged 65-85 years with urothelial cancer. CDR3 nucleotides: TGTGCCAGCTGTTCAGCGGGAGGTTTGGTCACCGGGGAGCTGTTTTTT. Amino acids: CASCSAGGLVTGELFF.